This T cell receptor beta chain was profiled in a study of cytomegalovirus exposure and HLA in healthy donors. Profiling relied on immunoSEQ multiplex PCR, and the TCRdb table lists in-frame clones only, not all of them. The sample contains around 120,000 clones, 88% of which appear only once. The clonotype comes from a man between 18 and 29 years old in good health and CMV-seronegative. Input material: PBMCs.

CDR3 DNA sequence: TGTGCCAGCAGCTTAGTCAGGGGGCGCGAAAAACTGTTTTTT. Its translation is CASSLVRGREKLFF. The rearrangement joins TRBV11-2 to TRBJ1-4; 8 bases agree with TRBD1. The CDR3 runs to 14 residues. Germline V gene sequence: CDR1 SGHAT, CDR2 FQNNGV. J gave up 8 bases and V 1 base, and 3 bases lay outside the gene matches.